The sequence of this T cell receptor beta chain was determined in a study of early T cells in non-severe SARS-CoV-2 infection (dated by TCRdb to the early 2020s). For the wider study: Because TCR sequencing was done on bulk RNA from unsorted whole blood, the alpha and beta chains could not be paired. The paper as a whole reports these results and caveats: Matching against VDJdb was skewed toward anti-spike CD8 responses, likely underestimated virus-specific expansions, and missed private and CD4 specificities.

This was a case-control study nested in a cohort of healthcare workers in London, UK, who had nasopharyngeal swab PCR tests and blood samples taken every week. Between 23 and 31 March 2020, the week of the UK lockdown, healthcare workers were enrolled and then followed up weekly for as long as 16 weeks. Library creation used 5' RACE. This sample was sequenced with a NextSeq 500. To correct for sequencing error and PCR bias, the TCR library protocol tagged individual cDNA molecules with unique molecular identifiers. Sequencing covered both TCR alpha and beta chains, and within each sample the abundances of alpha and beta sequences were tightly co-correlated. Concerning the study's data processing: Decombinator V4 was used to perform V gene, J gene and CDR3 annotation of TCR sequences. Expanded TCRs were defined as changing significantly between any two time points under a Poisson model with p below 0.0001. TCR abundances were normalised to the total number of TCRs sequenced in each sample and reported as counts per million. TRAV1-2 paired with TRAJ12, TRAJ20 or TRAJ33 defined MAIT TCRs, while TRAV10 paired with TRAJ18 defined iNKT TCRs. VDJdb, accessed on 1 November 2021, was searched for TCRs annotated for CMV, EBV and SARS-CoV-2, and TCRs annotated for more than one antigen were excluded. Clones were called with MiXCR by TCRdb after fastp trimmed the public reads at Q25, and only in-frame beta chains were retained. Records with the same CDR3 protein are collapsed into one entry carrying the most frequent genes and DNA. These V and J calls are TCRdb output, not the study's own analysis. In this sample the table shows tens of thousands of distinct CDR3 sequences, under 7.5% of which occur a single time. The top ten constitute 5.8% of the sample.

Including cysteine and phenylalanine, the CDR3 has 16 amino acids. Only the CDR3 DNA is retained, 48 bases long and in frame from the first base. V and J lose 1 base and 1 base, and a span of 13 bases separates them. CDR1 and CDR2, looked up from the germline V gene (reference sequence), are SEHNR and FQNEAQ. On this clonotype itself: The target of this receptor is not known. Within one base of it there is no much larger clone, and no base qualities were kept.

This clonotype was obtained from an adult who was a healthcare worker with PCR-confirmed SARS-CoV-2 infection or an uninfected control (not recorded which). The rearranged chain carries TRBV7-9 and TRBJ1-2; a tentative D call is TRBD1 (5 bases match). The sequences come from whole blood, collected at baseline. The DNA sequence is as follows: TGTGCCAGCAGCTTAGAGACAGAAACCCATAACTATGGCTACACCTTC. This codes for CASSLETETHNYGYTF.